The 17 T cell receptor beta chains reported below all come from one sample, sequenced in a study of regulatory T cells in long-lasting Graves disease. Time point described: persistent/refractory GD, antithyroid drugs over 5 years with positive TRAb. Extracted RNA from PBMCs served as the source of the TCR library. Building of the TCR beta libraries involved iRepertoire HTBI primers and Arm-PCR of CDR3 regions. TCRdb ran MiXCR on the multiplex PCR reads and lists one entry per CDR3 protein. The table has about 470,000 distinct CDR3 sequences, around 21% seen once. The sequencing here drew on peripheral blood mononuclear cells (PBMCs), taken when the disease was refractory, from a patient treated with antithyroid drugs. The receptors were gathered from a female donor with Graves disease.

The V gene is TRBV29-1, the J gene TRBJ2-3; possibly TRBD1 for D (5 bases). The CDR3 contains 11 residues. Germline V gives CDR1 SQVTM, CDR2 ANQGSEA. With 6 bases removed from V and 7 bases from J, the gap between germline ends came to 11 bases. CDR3 coding DNA: TGCAGCGTCGACGACAGATATACGCAGTATTTT. Encoded protein: CSVDDRYTQYF.

This clonotype was found a few times. The gene calls are TRBV6-1 and TRBJ2-7; unclear D gene. V shed 6 bases and J shed 3 bases, with 12 bases lying between them. This CDR3 has 13 residues. The germline gives CDR1 MNHNS, CDR2 SASEGT. The CDR3 DNA follows: TGTGCCAGCAGACGAGCTTCTATCTACGAGCAGTACTTC. Its translation: CASRRASIYEQYF.

Note on this clonotype: The junction does not match germline at one end; this may be a read error. The chain employs TRBV18 and TRBJ2-6; TRBD1 matches at 8 bases. The CDR3 runs 20 residues. Germline assignment: CDR1 KGHSH and CDR2 LQKENI. CDR3 DNA sequence: TGTGCCGGCTCACCCCTCCCGGGACAGGTGAAATTTCAGGGGGCCAACGTCCTGACTTTC. It is translated as CAGSPLPGQVKFQGANVLTF.

The V call is TRBV7-9, the J call TRBJ2-3; D unresolved. Per the germline V gene, CDR1 is SEHNR and CDR2 is FQNEAQ (reference sequence). Trimming stripped 6 bases from V and 0 bases from J, with 10 bases between. CDR3 length: 14 residues. Here the CDR3 DNA reads TGTGCCAGCAGACACGGGCAGAGCACAGATACGCAGTATTTT. Translation: CASRHGQSTDTQYF.

The genes are TRBV2 and TRBJ2-7; the match to TRBD1 covers 9 bases. The CDR3 length is 12 residues. In germline, CDR1 is SNHLY, CDR2 FYNNEI. V lost 8 bases to trimming and J lost 6 bases; unmatched junction nucleotides: 5. The CDR3 loop is CASEHRGLEQYF. The DNA for the CDR3 is TGTGCCAGCGAGCACAGGGGGCTCGAGCAGTACTTC.

This chain connects TRBV7-2 to TRBJ1-3, with D unclear. The CDR3 extends over 13 amino acids. From germline, CDR1 is SGHTA and CDR2 FQGNSA. V gave up 1 base and J gave up 4 bases, with 5 bases separating them. The CDR3 DNA reads as TGTGCCAGCAGCTTAGGACCGGGAAACACCATATATTTT. Its translation: CASSLGPGNTIYF. The full variable domain, completed using reference TRBV7-2 and TRBJ1-3, is GAGVSQSPSNKVTEKGKDVELRCDPISGHTALYWYRQSLGQGLEFLIYFQGNSAPDKSGLPSDRFSAERTGGSVSTLTIQRTQQEDSAVYLCASSLGPGNTIYFGEGSWLTVV.

This chain links TRBV6-5 with TRBJ2-2; D is uncertain. This CDR3 comprises 15 residues. The germline V and J ends were trimmed by 2 bases and 2 bases, with 9 bases remaining between them. Per the germline V gene, CDR1 is MNHEY and CDR2 is SVGAGI. CDR3 DNA sequence: TGTGCCAGCAGTTACGTGACCACAAACACCGGGGAGCTGTTTTTT. As protein: CASSYVTTNTGELFF.

The rearrangement joins TRBV2 to TRBJ2-7; D remains unclear. Looked up from germline, CDR1 is SNHLY and CDR2 is FYNNEI. Between the trimmed V and J ends, which lost 3 bases and 9 bases, there was a span of 24 bases. CDR3 length equals 16 residues. The CDR3 protein is CASSDQKTGLGWRQYF. Here the CDR3 DNA reads TGTGCCAGCAGTGACCAAAAAACCGGCCTGGGGTGGAGGCAGTACTTC.

This clonotype was counted at least ten times. The gene calls are TRBV20-1 and TRBJ2-2; no definite D call. The CDR3 runs to 15 residues. The ends were cut back, 1 base at V and 9 bases at J, with 18 bases in the middle. The germline CDR1 and CDR2 sequences are DFQATT and SNEGSKA (reference sequence). In nucleotides, the CDR3 is TGCAGTGCTAGAGTCCGGGCCACGCTCGATCGGGAGCTGTTTTTT. This codes for CSARVRATLDRELFF.

The chain uses TRBV29-1 and TRBJ1-1; D not resolved. Germline CDR1 is SQVTM and CDR2 is ANQGSEA. With 3 bases removed from V and 2 bases from J, the gap between germline ends came to 4 bases. The CDR3 covers 11 residues. CDR3 protein: CSVEYNTEAFF. CDR3 coding DNA: TGCAGCGTTGAGTACAACACTGAAGCTTTCTTT.

This clonotype has only one observation. The chain couples TRBV19 to TRBJ1-1; no clear D. The CDR3 totals 16 residues. Germline loops: CDR1 LNHDA, CDR2 SQIVND (reference sequence). The V gene lost 3 bases and the J gene lost 3 bases, with 17 bases spanning the gap. The CDR3 loop is CASSIDNSQLHTEAFF. The CDR3 nucleotides read TGTGCCAGTAGTATCGACAACAGCCAGCTCCACACTGAAGCTTTCTTT.

The chain joins TRBV7-2 to TRBJ2-7; possible D gene TRBD1, 5 bases. The CDR3 consists of 13 residues. The germline V and J ends were trimmed by 5 bases and 4 bases, with 12 bases remaining between them. CDR1 and CDR2 (germline): SGHTA, FQGNSA. The CDR3 coding sequence is TGTGCCAGCAGCGCGACAGCCCTTTACGAGCAGTACTTC. Amino acids: CASSATALYEQYF.

The rearrangement uses TRBV4-2 and TRBJ2-7, with 12 bases fitting TRBD2. This CDR3 is built from 16 residues. Per germline, CDR1 LGHNA and CDR2 YNFKEQ. V lost 0 bases and J lost 7; bases outside the gene matches: 7. The CDR3: CASSQELAGGSGEQYF. CDR3 DNA: TGTGCCAGCAGCCAAGAACTAGCGGGAGGATCGGGGGAGCAGTACTTC.

The rearrangement links TRBV27 to TRBJ1-2; D remains ambiguous. Germline CDR1 MNHEY, CDR2 SMNVEV (reference sequence). The length of the CDR3 is 17 residues. V was pared by 6 bases and J by 5 bases, with 25 bases between. CDR3 coding DNA: TGTGCCAGCAGGGGCGTTTTAGACACTGGAAACAAGTATGGCTACACCTTC. It specifies CASRGVLDTGNKYGYTF.

This clonotype was seen ten or more times. CDR3 DNA: TGTGCCAGCGGGTACAGCGGCACCGGGGAGCTGTTTTTT. This gives the protein CASGYSGTGELFF. This chain joins TRBV12-3 or TRBV12-4 and TRBJ2-2, with TRBD2 as a possible D gene (5 bases). Trimming took 8 bases from V and 4 from J, leaving 11 bases between them. CDR3 length: 13 residues.

This chain uses TRBV28 with TRBJ1-5, with D possibly TRBD1 on 5 matching bases. The CDR3 length is 18 residues. V was cut by 6 bases and J by 0 bases, with 21 bases left in between. Per the germline V gene, CDR1 is MDHEN and CDR2 is SYDVKM. In DNA, the CDR3 is TGTGCCAGCAGGATCAGGGAGGGCCCTCTTAATAGCAATCAGCCCCAGCATTTT. This encodes CASRIREGPLNSNQPQHF.

This clonotype was counted ten times or more. In DNA, the CDR3 is TGTGCCAGCAGGCAGGACCTTTCCTATGGCTACACCTTC. Protein product: CASRQDLSYGYTF. V gene TRBV6-2 or TRBV6-3 combines with J gene TRBJ1-2; no clear D. Germline V gene sequence: CDR1 MNHEY, CDR2 SVGEGT. This CDR3 contains 13 residues. Trimming left V 6 bases short and J 4 bases short, with 12 bases between.